The TCR beta chain described here comes from a study of shared clonotypes between healthy human individuals (dated by TCRdb to the early 2020s). Study-level background: The cohort comprised two women and a few men aged 18 to 49 years. For each donor, CD4 naive and CD4 memory were each run on three plates, CD8 naive on two plates, and CD8 memory on one plate. Each donor's leukapheresis produced roughly between roughly 0.85 and 10 billion PBMCs. Different laboratories and diverse techniques were used to prepare libraries and sequence TCR repertoires, to increase sequencing depth and limit assay-specific biases. Blood TCR repertoires of roughly five healthy adults were deeply sequenced to estimate repertoire size and the extent of clonotype sharing between individuals. Broader findings and caveats from the paper: Based on pairwise subsampling, the degree of clonotype sharing among donors was expected to be affected by sequencing depth. Because the study included only a small number of donors, the genetic and exposure-history diversity represented was limited. Rarefaction of sorted-subset datasets indicated incomplete sequencing despite the large sequencing depth. Clonotypes shared by all four sorted-subset donors showed higher generation probabilities than non-shared clonotypes. Only blood was sampled, and tissue TCR repertoires likely differ from those in blood. When a handful of donors were compared, the shared fraction of clonotypes was about 5.4% for naive CD4, 3.5% to 4% for naive CD8, roughly 2.3% for memory CD4, and about 0.36% for memory CD8. Naive subsets generally had larger estimated clonotype richness than memory subsets.

Using the deep immunoSEQ assay, multiplex PCR amplified TCR CDR3 regions from genomic DNA. Extracted genomic DNA from each cell subset was distributed evenly across all wells of several immunoSEQ 96-well plates, and each plate was treated as a replicate. For sorted subsets, 150 to 250 ng genomic DNA, equal to 30,000 to 35,000 T cell genomes, was loaded into each replicate PCR. The purified libraries were quantified using a Qubit 3.0 fluorometer, sized with a Bioanalyzer 2100, and then quantified again using the KAPA Library Quantification kit. A separate single-read 150-cycle Illumina NextSeq 550 flow cell was used to sequence each immunoSEQ 96-well plate. In the original analysis: The immunoSEQ output contained only junctional sequences without quality scores, so filtering could not match that applied to full-length reads. To assign V/J genes and CDR3, sequences were annotated against IMGT germline references using PyIR, a Python wrapper for IgBLAST v1.9. Reads with weak V/J assignments (E-value above 1e-6), missing CDR3, stop codons, out-of-frame junctions, or ambiguous translated residues were removed. V3J clonotypes were defined as sequences sharing an identical inferred V gene, J gene, and CDR3 amino acid sequence. To compute the percentage overlap between repertoires, the number of shared unique clonotypes was divided by the size of the smaller repertoire. Repertoire richness was assessed with RTK rarefaction, the Chao1 estimator, and Recon v2.1 estimates of unobserved clonotypes. Generation probabilities for all TCRbeta clonotypes obtained by the gDNA method from a few donors were computed using OLGA. TCRdb carries this immuneACCESS record with in-frame sequences only. Its versions omit some clonotypes, under half of them owing to an unresolved V gene in the studies checked, with the rest unexplained. For V, J and clone size, that table is used; D and trimming come from the DNA. Recorded for this sample are under 1,100,000 clones; roughly 80% of them occurred a single time. The ten largest clones capture less than 1.5% of the sample.

Details on this clone: Its antigen remains undetermined. Qualities for individual bases were not recorded, and no much larger clone is one base off.

CDR1 is given as MNHNS and CDR2 as SASEGT, both from the germline V gene. The CDR3 holds 13 amino acids from the cysteine to the phenylalanine. The CDR3 DNA has 39 bases and is translated from base 1. At the junction V is shortened by 5 bases and J by 6 bases; bases outside the gene matches: 3. Healthy HIV-negative adults with no recently reported acute infections or vaccinations were included as donors. Only Caucasian adults living in Nashville, Tennessee, USA were represented among the donors. CD4+ T cells were enriched through magnetic negative selection, after which naive cells were positively selected on CD45RA and the remaining negative fraction served as the memory subset. Blood was collected by leukapheresis, and PBMCs were isolated by Ficoll-Histopaque density gradient centrifugation and then cryopreserved in liquid nitrogen vapor phase. Purity and quantity of every magnetically sorted T cell population were checked by analytical flow cytometry. Genomic DNA was isolated from every sorted fraction and measured by UV absorbance on a Nanodrop 2000c.

Source material: memory CD4+ T cells sorted from blood. The cell subset or site label of this sample denotes: CD45RA-negative fraction. Here the chain combines TRBV6-1 and TRBJ2-4, with TRBD2 identical over 8 junction bases. The TCR sequence derives from a young man in good health. The CDR3 region reads CASSTSGLNIQYF. In nucleotide form, the sequence is TGTGCCAGCAGTACTAGCGGATTAAACATTCAGTACTTC.